A single sample is the source of the 20 T cell receptor beta chains below, sequenced in a study of T cells in Graves' hyperthyroidism and ophthalmopathy. TCR beta CDR3 sequences were amplified from RNA transcripts. The TCR CDR3 first-round RT-PCR relied on the HTBI primer set. TCRdb independently ran MiXCR on the multiplex PCR reads; one entry per CDR3 protein. The sample has some 580,000 distinct CDR3 sequences, approximately 16% seen once; the top ten hold roughly 3.5%. The sequenced material came from blood. Receptors originate from a middle-aged woman with Graves' ophthalmopathy.

This clonotype was observed at least ten times. The V and J genes are TRBV15 and TRBJ1-5; 8 bases line up with TRBD1. The ends lost 3 bases at V and 1 base at J; junction bases unmatched: 11. The CDR3 spans 18 residues. CDR1 LNHNV and CDR2 YYDKDF come from the germline V gene (reference sequence). The CDR3 is CATSREQQGDESNQPQHF. The CDR3 DNA reads TGTGCCACCAGCAGGGAACAACAGGGGGACGAGAGCAATCAGCCCCAGCATTTT.

This chain joins TRBV3-1 and TRBJ2-1; unclear D gene. V lost 3 bases to trimming and J lost 6 bases, with 15 bases between them. Germline V gene data show CDR1 as LGHDT and CDR2 as YNNKEL (reference sequence). This CDR3 contains 15 residues. DNA of the CDR3: TGTGCCAGCAGCCACGTAGCAGGCGCTGGCAATGAGCAGTTCTTC. Protein product: CASSHVAGAGNEQFF.

The sample holds many counts of this clonotype. The V gene is TRBV6-2 or TRBV6-3, the J gene TRBJ2-3; 8 bases match TRBD1. The CDR3 length is 14 residues. Trimming took 11 bases from V and 4 from J; bases not matched to a gene: 11. Per germline, CDR1 MNHEY and CDR2 SVGEGT. CDR3 coding DNA: TGTGCCTCGATGGGGACAGGTGCCGCAGATACGCAGTATTTT. Protein sequence: CASMGTGAADTQYF.

This clonotype turned up a few times. The chain recombines TRBV7-3 with TRBJ2-1; 8 positions match TRBD2. CDR1 is SGHTA, CDR2 FQGTGA, per germline. This CDR3 contains 16 residues. V trimming: 4 bases; J trimming: 2 bases; junction bases outside the gene matches: 7. CDR3 bases: TGTGCCAGCAGCTCCAGCGGGAGTATCCCCTACAATGAGCAGTTCTTC. It is translated as CASSSSGSIPYNEQFF.

This chain links TRBV6-1 with TRBJ2-3, with D perhaps given as TRBD1 or TRBD2 (6 bases each). The CDR3 has 15 amino acids. The V and J ends lost 11 bases and 1 base respectively, with 19 bases between them. Germline V gene lookup returns CDR1 MNHNS and CDR2 SASEGT. The CDR3 reads CAGQMGGQRTDTQYF. The CDR3 DNA is TGTGCCGGGCAGATGGGAGGACAGCGCACAGATACGCAGTATTTT.

V is TRBV27 and J is TRBJ1-2, with 12 bases aligning to TRBD1. Germline V gene sequence: CDR1 MNHEY, CDR2 SMNVEV (reference sequence). The CDR3 is 16 residues long. Unmatched junction bases numbered 7, after V lost 3 bases and J lost 5 bases. The CDR3 region is CASSFSGTGGGYGYTF. The CDR3 DNA is TGTGCCAGCAGTTTCTCCGGGACAGGGGGCGGATATGGCTACACCTTC.

This clonotype was seen only a few times. The chain couples TRBV28 to TRBJ2-3; 7 positions match TRBD2. V lost 6 bases to trimming and J lost 6 bases; unmatched junction nucleotides: 12. Germline CDR1 MDHEN, CDR2 SYDVKM. This CDR3 region has 15 residues. CDR3 bases: TGTGCCAGCAGGACCATAGCGGGCGGGTTTGATACGCAGTATTTT. This encodes CASRTIAGGFDTQYF.

The chain links TRBV28 to TRBJ1-1, with 7 bases lining up with TRBD1. Germline CDR1 and CDR2: MDHEN and SYDVKM. The junction had 6 bases not matched to a gene; V was cut back by 4 bases and J by 1 base. CDR3 size: 15 residues. The CDR3, as DNA: TGTGCCAGCAGTTCTACAGGGGCCGCGAACACTGAAGCTTTCTTT. This gives the protein CASSSTGAANTEAFF.

The chain recombines TRBV11-2 with TRBJ2-1; TRBD2 matches at 11 bases. The CDR3 loop spans 13 amino acids. CDR1 is SGHAT, CDR2 FQNNGV, per germline. The V segment lost 2 bases and the J segment 15 bases; nucleotides outside the gene matches: 6. CDR3 in amino acids: CASSLQGLAEMFF. The CDR3 DNA reads TGTGCCAGCAGCTTACAGGGACTAGCGGAGATGTTCTTC.

The chain joins TRBV11-2 to TRBJ1-1; 7 bases align to TRBD1. The ends lost 5 bases at V and 1 base at J; junction bases unmatched: 7. From germline, CDR1 is SGHAT and CDR2 FQNNGV. The CDR3 totals 15 residues. The CDR3 here is CASSRLGTENTEAFF. The CDR3 region has the DNA TGTGCCAGCAGCCGCCTAGGGACAGAGAACACTGAAGCTTTCTTT. The whole variable domain, remainder taken from reference TRBV11-2 and TRBJ1-1, is EAGVAQSPRYKIIEKRQSVAFWCNPISGHATLYWYQQILGQGPKLLIQFQNNGVVDDSQLPKDRFSAERLKGVDSTLKIQPAKLEDSAVYLCASSRLGTENTEAFFGQGTRLTVV.

This clonotype was seen many times. The V and J genes are TRBV11-2 and TRBJ2-7; 8 bases are shared with TRBD1. The V segment lost 5 bases and the J segment 6 bases; nucleotides outside the gene matches: 9. The CDR3 runs to 14 residues. Germline V gene sequence: CDR1 SGHAT, CDR2 FQNNGV. CDR3 DNA sequence: TGTGCCAGCAGCCTCGACAGGGGAAGTACCGAGCAGTACTTC. Protein product: CASSLDRGSTEQYF.

This clonotype was detected ten times or more. This chain joins TRBV12-3 or TRBV12-4 and TRBJ2-1, with 11 nucleotides matching TRBD1. The CDR3 covers 16 residues. V was pared by 5 bases and J by 3 bases, with 6 bases of the junction left unmatched. CDR3 in DNA: TGTGCCAGCAGTCCCAGGGACAGGGGGTTCTACAATGAGCAGTTCTTC. It is translated as CASSPRDRGFYNEQFF.

The chain uses TRBV12-3 or TRBV12-4 and TRBJ2-1; weak D call: TRBD2 (6 bases). The CDR3 has 14 residues. With 6 bases removed from V and 8 bases from J, the gap between germline ends came to 17 bases. The CDR3 region has the DNA TGTGCCAGCAGCACGGGACTGCAGAGCGATGAGCAGTTCTTC. Amino acids: CASSTGLQSDEQFF.

This clonotype was counted a few times. The chain links TRBV6-4 to TRBJ2-2, with TRBD2 matching 7 bases. Looked up from germline, CDR1 is MRHNA and CDR2 is SNTAGT. The CDR3 has 14 amino acids. Unmatched junction bases numbered 3, after V lost 2 bases and J lost 6 bases. The CDR3: CASSDRTSSGELFF. The CDR3 DNA reads TGTGCCAGCAGTGACCGGACTAGTTCCGGGGAGCTGTTTTTT.

J is TRBJ1-1 and V is TRBV6-1; no clear D gene. V lost 7 bases, J lost 0 bases, and 9 bases lay in between. Looked up from germline, CDR1 is MNHNS and CDR2 is SASEGT. The CDR3 consists of 13 residues. CDR3 loop: CASTLSMNTEAFF. CDR3 DNA: TGTGCCAGCACACTATCGATGAACACTGAAGCTTTCTTT.

This clonotype was seen ten or more times. The rearrangement links TRBV20-1 to TRBJ1-1, with D hard to call. The CDR3 is made up of 14 amino acids. With 3 bases removed from V and 3 bases from J, the gap between germline ends came to 14 bases. Per germline, CDR1 DFQATT and CDR2 SNEGSKA (reference sequence). CDR3 amino acids: CSASIPSRDTEAFF. CDR3 bases: TGCAGTGCTAGTATCCCCAGCCGGGACACTGAAGCTTTCTTT.

V usage is TRBV6-5 and J usage is TRBJ1-6; D gene uncertain. The length of the CDR3 is 15 residues. Between the trimmed V and J ends, which lost 0 bases and 7 bases, there was a span of 10 bases. The germline V gene has CDR1 MNHEY and CDR2 SVGAGI. The CDR3 loop reads CASSYSMFTNSPLHF. CDR3 bases: TGTGCCAGCAGTTACTCGATGTTTACGAATTCACCCCTCCACTTT.

This clonotype was observed a few times. The genes are TRBV5-4 and TRBJ1-4; D gene unclear. V lost 1 base to trimming and J lost 5 bases, with 6 bases between them. The germline CDR1 and CDR2 sequences are SGHNT and YYREEE (reference sequence). CDR3 size: 13 residues. The CDR3: CASSLRLNEKLFF. The CDR3, as DNA: TGTGCCAGCAGCTTGCGTCTGAATGAAAAACTGTTTTTT.

This clonotype came up a few times. The rearrangement joins TRBV7-6 to TRBJ2-1, with 7 bases identical to TRBD2. Looked up from germline, CDR1 is SGHVS and CDR2 is FNYEAQ. Trimming removed 5 bases from V and 4 bases from J; junction bases left unmatched: 17. The CDR3 is 18 residues long. For the CDR3, the DNA is TGTGCCAGCAGCATCCAGGGCGGGACTACCTCGGCTTACAATGAGCAGTTCTTC. Residues: CASSIQGGTTSAYNEQFF. Supplemented by reference TRBV7-6 and TRBJ2-1, the full variable domain reads GAGVSQSPRYKVTKRGQDVALRCDPISGHVSLYWYRQALGQGPEFLTYFNYEAQQDKSGLPNDRFSAERPEGSISTLTIQRTEQRDSAMYRCASSIQGGTTSAYNEQFFGPGTRLTVL.

This clonotype was observed at least ten times. The CDR3 nucleotides are TGTGCCAGCAGTCGGACAGGGACGGGAGCTTTCTTT. Amino acids: CASSRTGTGAFF. The V gene is TRBV12-3 or TRBV12-4, the J gene TRBJ1-1, with 8 bases matching TRBD1. CDR3 length: 12 amino acids. V gave up 5 bases and J gave up 10 bases; unmatched junction bases: 6.